The 4 T cell receptor beta chains below were found in one sample sequenced in a study of cytomegalovirus exposure and HLA in healthy donors. Researchers ran the PCR with 60 Vbeta and 13 Jbeta primers. Data came from immunoSEQ multiplex PCR; TCRdb stores just in-frame clones and leaves some out. The sample contains roughly 120,000 clones, roughly 78% of which appear only once. Sequenced material: PBMCs. These receptors were obtained from a man aged 25 to 45 in good health and CMV-seronegative.

The chain is built from TRBV5-1 and TRBJ2-3, with TRBD2 matching 12 bases. V dropped 4 bases and J dropped 3; count of bases not matched to a gene: 3. This CDR3 has 15 amino acids. Germline lookup yields CDR1 SGHRS and CDR2 YFSETQ. This chain's CDR3 is CASSTTSGGTDTQYF. The DNA for the CDR3 is TGCGCCAGCAGCACGACTAGCGGGGGAACAGATACGCAGTATTTT.

This clone was seen a handful of times. The junction shows a germline mismatch at one end, possibly a read error. The chain carries TRBV6-5 and TRBJ1-1; a possible D gene is TRBD1 (5 bases). This CDR3 is built from 14 residues. CDR1 and CDR2 (germline): MNHEY, SVGAGI. In DNA form, the CDR3 reads TGTGCCAGCAGGTACTTACCGGGGGGCACTGAAGCTTTCTTT. It yields the protein CASRYLPGGTEAFF.

The chain is built from TRBV13 and TRBJ2-1, with 10 bases matching TRBD2. Germline CDR1 and CDR2: PRHDT and FYEKMQ (reference sequence). Trimming at V came to 5 bases and at J to 6 bases, leaving 7 bases not matched to a gene. This CDR3 is built from 15 residues. The CDR3 nucleotides are TGTGCCAGCAGCCCCAGGACTAGCGGCCGCAATGAGCAGTTCTTC. As protein: CASSPRTSGRNEQFF.

The V call is TRBV18, the J call TRBJ1-4; D not certain. The germline V and J ends were trimmed by 4 bases and 8 bases, with 11 bases remaining between them. The CDR3 contains 13 residues. The germline CDR1 and CDR2 sequences are KGHSH and LQKENI. The CDR3, as DNA: TGTGCCAGCTCACTATTAATGAGAGAAAAACTGTTTTTT. Its translation: CASSLLMREKLFF.